This is a list of T cell receptor beta chains from one sample in a study of T cells in Graves' hyperthyroidism and ophthalmopathy. TCRdb passed the multiplex PCR reads through MiXCR, listing each CDR3 protein once. The sample yields 400,000 to 600,000 distinct CDR3 sequences, less than 25% seen once. Material: blood. All receptors come from a man in his late teens or twenties with Graves' hyperthyroidism. CDR3s include the opening cysteine and the closing phenylalanine or tryptophan. The D gene is left open where the match is weak. Clone size is shown for a subset of rows, as once, few, many or a class of expanded clone.

j_call | d_call | v_call | clone_size | cdr3_aa | cdr3_nt
TRBJ2-2 | TRBD1 | TRBV7-8 | many | CASRQPGQRTGELFF | TGTGCCAGCAGACAACCGGGACAGCGCACCGGGGAGCTGTTTTTT
TRBJ1-5 | . | TRBV11-2 | many | CASSLGMNAQPQHF | TGTGCCAGCAGCCTCGGCATGAATGCCCAGCCCCAGCATTTT
TRBJ2-4 | TRBD1 | TRBV28 | . | CASSTLSQGATNIKYF | TGTGCCAGCAGTACCCTTTCACAGGGGGCCACAAACATTAAGTACTTC
TRBJ1-2 | . | TRBV10-2 | many | CASSEPGSGGYTF | TGCGCCAGCAGTGAGCCGGGATCGGGTGGCTACACCTTC
TRBJ2-7 | . | TRBV28 | . | CASSPLVGLTYEQYF | TGTGCCAGCAGTCCATTAGTGGGGCTCACCTACGAGCAGTACTTC
TRBJ1-2 | . | TRBV9 | . | CASSVGGEGPVGYTF | TGTGCCAGCAGCGTAGGCGGGGAGGGCCCCGTAGGCTACACCTTC
TRBJ2-7 | TRBD1 | TRBV30 | many | CAWSNGQGYEQYF | TGTGCCTGGAGTAACGGACAGGGCTACGAGCAGTACTTC
TRBJ1-5 | . | TRBV24-1 | few | CATSDPYQPQHF | TGTGCCACCAGTGATCCTTACCAGCCCCAGCATTTT
TRBJ2-7 | . | TRBV9 | few | CASSVDGSGGYEQYF | TGTGCCAGCAGCGTAGATGGGAGTGGGGGCTACGAGCAGTACTTC
TRBJ1-3 | . | TRBV6-2/TRBV6-3 | . | CASRPLDNSGNTIYF | TGTGCCAGCAGACCGTTAGACAACTCTGGAAACACCATATATTTT
TRBJ1-5 | . | TRBV5-1 | . | CASSLAQNQPQHF | TGCGCCAGCAGCTTGGCCCAAAATCAGCCCCAGCATTTT
TRBJ1-2 | TRBD1 | TRBV20-1 | many | CSARHGTGKGYGYTF | TGCAGTGCTCGTCACGGGACAGGGAAGGGCTATGGCTACACCTTC
TRBJ1-5 | . | TRBV18 | few | CASSPLVATGSNQPQHF | TGTGCCAGCTCACCGCTTGTGGCGACGGGGAGCAATCAGCCCCAGCATTTT
TRBJ2-7 | . | TRBV6-1 | many | CASNLRSDLSYEQYF | TGTGCCAGCAACCTTAGGAGCGATCTCTCCTACGAGCAGTACTTC
TRBJ1-2 | . | TRBV7-2 | once | CASSLVWRQPYGYTF | TGTGCCAGCAGCTTAGTGTGGAGGCAGCCCTATGGCTACACCTTC
TRBJ2-5 | . | TRBV20-1 | many | CSARGRRQWGETQYF | TGCAGTGCTAGGGGCCGAAGACAGTGGGGAGAGACCCAGTACTTC
TRBJ1-1 | . | TRBV7-9 | . | CASRGGITTEAFF | TGTGCCAGCAGAGGAGGGATTACCACTGAAGCTTTCTTT
TRBJ1-2 | . | TRBV5-5 | many | CASSLDGGANGYTF | TGTGCCAGCAGCTTGGATGGGGGAGCGAATGGCTACACCTTC
TRBJ2-3 | TRBD2 | TRBV3-1 | . | CASSQDSGATSTDTQYF | TGTGCCAGCAGCCAAGATAGCGGGGCTACTAGCACAGATACGCAGTATTTT
TRBJ1-1 | TRBD1 | TRBV28 | many | CASSSDRATEAFF | TGTGCCAGCAGTTCGGACAGGGCAACTGAAGCTTTCTTT
TRBJ1-6 | . | TRBV19 | many | CASKQTLNSPLHF | TGTGCCAGTAAACAGACTCTTAATTCACCCCTCCACTTT
TRBJ1-2 | . | TRBV24-1 | few | CATSDSATASGYTF | TGTGCCACCAGTGATTCCGCGACGGCATCTGGCTACACCTTC
TRBJ2-5 | TRBD2 | TRBV28 | many | CASSLRRAGGETQYF | TGTGCCAGCAGCCTCCGTAGAGCGGGGGGAGAGACCCAGTACTTC
TRBJ2-7 | . | TRBV4-1 | many | CASSLNRLGEQYF | TGCGCCAGCAGCCTAAACCGACTGGGGGAGCAGTACTTC
TRBJ1-5 | . | TRBV19 | few | CASSIRTVNQPQHF | TGTGCCAGTAGTATCCGGACGGTGAATCAGCCCCAGCATTTT
TRBJ2-5 | . | TRBV20-1 | . | CSDSRETQYF | TGCAGTGACAGTCGGGAGACCCAGTACTTC